Listed below are T cell receptor beta chains from one sample, sequenced in a study of blood T cells in healthy people across ages. MiXCR was run by TCRdb on the 5' RACE reads, yielding one entry per CDR3 protein. The sample gives about 1.8 million distinct CDR3 sequences, 40% to 55% of which show up once; 2% to 2.5% is in the top ten. The sample taken for sequencing was blood. These receptors all stem from a woman aged 40 to 50 in good health. CDR3s include the opening cysteine and the closing phenylalanine or tryptophan. Each record gives: V gene, CDR3 length, clone size, D gene, J gene, CDR3 DNA, CDR3 protein. A D gene is named only where the DNA matches it firmly. Clone size is not always given. Where it is, it says once, few, many or a class for expanded clones.

>TRBV20-1|15|.|TRBD2|TRBJ2-3
TGCAGTGCTAACCCCCGCGGGGGGGCCACAGATACGCAGTATTTT
CSANPRGGATDTQYF
>TRBV20-1|12|.|.|TRBJ2-5
TGCAGTGCTGGGCGGGGTGTGGAGACCCAGTACTTC
CSAGRGVETQYF
>TRBV6-5|15|.|.|TRBJ1-4
TGTGCCAGCAGTTGGAGGGGAACAACTAATGAAGAACTGTTTTTT
CASSWRGTTNEELFF
>TRBV20-1|16|once|.|TRBJ1-2
TGCAGTGCTCACGACCTTTTTAGGACAGCTAACTATGGCTACACCTTC
CSAHDLFRTANYGYTF
>TRBV11-1|15|.|.|TRBJ1-1
TGTGCCAGCAGCTCTCCGAAGGGGATGAACACTGAAGCTTTCTTT
CASSSPKGMNTEAFF
>TRBV5-1|15|few|.|TRBJ2-1
TGCGCCAGCAGCTTGGATAGTTCCCCACATAATGAGCAGTTCTTC
CASSLDSSPHNEQFF
>TRBV5-1|15|.|.|TRBJ1-2
TGCGCCAGCAGCTTGGGGTCAGGGGAGGACTATGGCTACACCTTC
CASSLGSGEDYGYTF
>TRBV6-2/TRBV6-3|14|few|.|TRBJ2-1
TGTGCCAGCGTCTTGAGGGGGACATACAATGAGCAGTTCTTC
CASVLRGTYNEQFF
>TRBV2|15|.|.|TRBJ1-5
TGTGCCAGCAGTGAAGGGGGTACAGGGAGTCAGCCCCAGCATTTT
CASSEGGTGSQPQHF
>TRBV29-1|14|.|.|TRBJ2-6
TGCAGCGTTGCTGTGGCCTCTGGGGCCAACGTCCTGACTTTC
CSVAVASGANVLTF
>TRBV5-1|16|.|.|TRBJ2-1
TGCGCCAGCAGCTTACGACAGCCAAATTATAACAATGAGCAGTTCTTC
CASSLRQPNYNNEQFF
>TRBV20-1|10|many|TRBD2|TRBJ2-1
TGCAGCGCTCGGGGGGATGAGCAGTTCTTC
CSARGDEQFF
>TRBV4-1|14|few|.|TRBJ2-7
TGCGCCAGCAGCCAAGTTTTAGGGCCCTACGAGCAGTACTTC
CASSQVLGPYEQYF
>TRBV20-1|15|.|TRBD1|TRBJ1-2
TGCAGTGCTGTAGACCGGGACAGGGTGACAGGGGGCTACACCTTC
CSAVDRDRVTGGYTF
>TRBV15|16|.|.|TRBJ2-3
TGTGCCACCAGCGCACAGACTAGAACTGGGTTTGATACGCAGTATTTT
CATSAQTRTGFDTQYF
>TRBV20-1|13|.|TRBD2|TRBJ2-4
TGCAGTGCAACCGGGCCTAGCGGGAACATTCAGTACTTC
CSATGPSGNIQYF
>TRBV12-5|15|few|TRBD2|TRBJ2-1
TGTGCTAGTGGTTTGGTAATTAGCGGGGGTAATGAGCAGTTCTTC
CASGLVISGGNEQFF
>TRBV20-1|13|once|.|TRBJ2-7
TGCAGTGCCCAGGAGGGGACAGACGACGAGCAGTACTTC
CSAQEGTDDEQYF
>TRBV4-3|16|few|TRBD2|TRBJ2-3
TGCGCCAGCAGCCAATATGGGCGGGGGGGCTCAGATACGCAGTATTTT
CASSQYGRGGSDTQYF
>TRBV4-1|16|.|TRBD1|TRBJ1-4
TGCGCCAGCAGACAAGATATTAACAGGGGTAATGAAAAACTGTTTTTT
CASRQDINRGNEKLFF
>TRBV4-3|15|.|.|TRBJ2-7
TGCGCCAGCAGCCAAGACAGGGACTCCGCCTACGAGCAGTACTTC
CASSQDRDSAYEQYF
>TRBV5-1|16|few|TRBD2|TRBJ2-3
TGCGCCAGCAGCTTGGCACCGGGACTAGCGACAGATACGCAGTATTTT
CASSLAPGLATDTQYF
>TRBV4-2|17|few|.|TRBJ2-3
TGTGCCAGCAGCCAAGATCTTTGGGGCATTAGCACAGATACGCAGTATTTT
CASSQDLWGISTDTQYF